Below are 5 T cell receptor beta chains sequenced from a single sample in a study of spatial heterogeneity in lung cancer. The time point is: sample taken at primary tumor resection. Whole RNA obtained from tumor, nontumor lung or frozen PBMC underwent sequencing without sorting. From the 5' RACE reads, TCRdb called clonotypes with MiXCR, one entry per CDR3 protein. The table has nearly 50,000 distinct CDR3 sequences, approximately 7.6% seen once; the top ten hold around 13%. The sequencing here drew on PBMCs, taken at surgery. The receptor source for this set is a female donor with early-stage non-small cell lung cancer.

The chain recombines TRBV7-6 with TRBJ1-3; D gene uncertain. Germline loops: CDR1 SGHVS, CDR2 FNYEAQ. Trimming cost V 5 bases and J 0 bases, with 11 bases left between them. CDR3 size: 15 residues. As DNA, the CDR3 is TGTGCCAGCAGCCAACGCAGGAGCTCTGGAAACACCATATATTTT. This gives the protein CASSQRRSSGNTIYF. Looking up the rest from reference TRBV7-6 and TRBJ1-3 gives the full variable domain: GAGVSQSPRYKVTKRGQDVALRCDPISGHVSLYWYRQALGQGPEFLTYFNYEAQQDKSGLPNDRFSAERPEGSISTLTIQRTEQRDSAMYRCASSQRRSSGNTIYFGEGSWLTVV.

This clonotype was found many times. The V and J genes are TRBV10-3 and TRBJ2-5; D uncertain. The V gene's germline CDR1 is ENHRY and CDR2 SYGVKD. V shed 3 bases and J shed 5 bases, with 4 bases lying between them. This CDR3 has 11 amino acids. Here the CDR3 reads CAISDGETQYF. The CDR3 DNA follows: TGTGCCATCAGTGATGGTGAGACCCAGTACTTC.

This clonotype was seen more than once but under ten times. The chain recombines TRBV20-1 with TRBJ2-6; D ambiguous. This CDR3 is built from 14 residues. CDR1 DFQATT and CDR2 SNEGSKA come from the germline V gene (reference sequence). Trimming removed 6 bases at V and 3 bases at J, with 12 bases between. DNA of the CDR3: TGCAGTGCCCCCACGAGGCTTGGGGCCAACGTCCTGACTTTC. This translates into CSAPTRLGANVLTF.

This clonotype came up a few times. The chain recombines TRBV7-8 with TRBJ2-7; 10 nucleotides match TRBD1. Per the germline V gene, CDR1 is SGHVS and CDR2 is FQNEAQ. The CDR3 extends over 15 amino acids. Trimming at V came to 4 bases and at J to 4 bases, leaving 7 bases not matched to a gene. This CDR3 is CASSSLTGGQYEQYF. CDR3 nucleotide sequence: TGTGCCAGCAGCTCATTGACAGGGGGCCAGTACGAGCAGTACTTC.

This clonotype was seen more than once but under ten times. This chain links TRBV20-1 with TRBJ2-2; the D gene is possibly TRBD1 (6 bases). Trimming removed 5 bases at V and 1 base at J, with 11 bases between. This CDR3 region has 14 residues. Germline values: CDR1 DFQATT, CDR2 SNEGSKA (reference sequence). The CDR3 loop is CSALTGGNTGELFF. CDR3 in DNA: TGCAGTGCTTTGACAGGCGGGAACACCGGGGAGCTGTTTTTT.